One and the same sample provided the 26 T cell receptor beta chains below, sequenced in a study of cytomegalovirus exposure and HLA in healthy donors. A multiplex PCR was run with 60 Vbeta primers and 13 Jbeta primers. TCRdb's table, derived via immunoSEQ multiplex PCR, lists solely in-frame clones and lacks some. The sample has around 130,000 clones, 50% to 80% seen once; the top ten hold approximately 8%. The sequenced sample was PBMCs. Receptor source: a woman between 40 and 55 years old in good health and CMV-seropositive.

The J gene is TRBJ1-2, the V gene TRBV5-1; TRBD1 matches at 9 bases. CDR3 length equals 13 residues. V lost 6 bases to trimming and J lost 5 bases; unmatched junction nucleotides: 5. Germline lookup yields CDR1 SGHRS and CDR2 YFSETQ. The CDR3 DNA follows: TGCGCCAGCACCCGGGACAGGGCGTATGGCTACACCTTC. Amino acid sequence: CASTRDRAYGYTF.

The CDR3 is CASRAKNFNEQFF. CDR3 DNA sequence: TGCGCCAGCAGAGCTAAAAACTTCAATGAGCAGTTCTTC. This chain links TRBV5-1 with TRBJ2-1; D is uncertain. This CDR3 has 13 amino acids. Per germline, CDR1 SGHRS and CDR2 YFSETQ. The V and J ends lost 5 bases and 6 bases respectively, with 12 bases between them.

V and J are TRBV2 and TRBJ1-4; no firm D call. This CDR3 spans 14 amino acids. CDR1 and CDR2 from the germline V gene are SNHLY and FYNNEI. The V and J ends lost 3 bases and 2 bases respectively, with 7 bases between them. DNA for the CDR3: TGTGCCAGCAGTGACCACCGGACTAATGAAAAACTGTTTTTT. This translates into CASSDHRTNEKLFF.

The genes are TRBV7-9 and TRBJ2-2; TRBD1 matches 7 bases. Germline V gene lookup returns CDR1 SEHNR and CDR2 FQNEAQ (reference sequence). V was clipped by 4 bases and J by 5 bases; unmatched bases: 7. The CDR3 has 15 residues. The CDR3 here is CASSSDRVITGELFF. Here the CDR3 DNA reads TGTGCCAGCAGCTCCGACAGGGTGATAACCGGGGAGCTGTTTTTT.

This clone was recorded only once. The V call is TRBV10-3, the J call TRBJ2-7, with 11 bases lining up with TRBD2. The germline gives CDR1 ENHRY, CDR2 SYGVKD. The junction had 3 bases not matched to a gene; V was cut back by 6 bases and J by 2 bases. The CDR3 has 14 amino acids. CDR3 loop: CAISLTSGTYEQYF. The CDR3 DNA is TGTGCCATCAGCTTGACTAGCGGGACCTACGAGCAGTACTTC.

V usage is TRBV5-1 and J usage is TRBJ1-1, with 8 bases lining up with TRBD1. Germline loops: CDR1 SGHRS, CDR2 YFSETQ. V was clipped by 1 base and J by 0 bases; unmatched bases: 8. This CDR3 is built from 17 residues. CDR3 in amino acids: CASSLYRGQDMNTEAFF. CDR3 coding DNA: TGCGCCAGCAGCTTGTATCGGGGACAGGACATGAACACTGAAGCTTTCTTT.

This clone was counted between two and nine times. The V call is TRBV5-4, the J call TRBJ1-4; D gene uncertain. CDR1 is SGHNT and CDR2 is YYREEE in the germline V gene (reference sequence). The V and J ends lost 2 bases and 5 bases respectively, with 13 bases between them. The CDR3 is made up of 15 amino acids. The CDR3 spells CASSFQQQRNEKLFF. The CDR3 DNA is TGTGCCAGCAGCTTCCAACAGCAGAGAAATGAAAAACTGTTTTTT.

The V gene is TRBV4-1, the J gene TRBJ1-2; D is perhaps TRBD1 (6 bases). Trimming left V 0 bases short and J 4 bases short, with 12 bases between. Germline loops: CDR1 MGHRA, CDR2 YSYEKL. This CDR3 region has 15 residues. CDR3 residues: CASSQDPRGGYGYTF. CDR3 coding DNA: TGCGCCAGCAGCCAAGATCCGAGAGGGGGCTATGGCTACACCTTC.

The chain carries TRBV7-9 and TRBJ1-1, with 9 bases aligning to TRBD1. Germline lookup yields CDR1 SEHNR and CDR2 FQNEAQ (reference sequence). V trimming: 8 bases; J trimming: 1 base; junction bases outside the gene matches: 5. The CDR3 is made up of 14 amino acids. CDR3 region: CASSWTGENTEAFF. CDR3 DNA sequence: TGTGCCAGCTCCTGGACAGGGGAGAACACTGAAGCTTTCTTT.

This chain joins TRBV7-9 and TRBJ1-1; TRBD1 matches 8 bases. Germline CDR1 SEHNR, CDR2 FQNEAQ (reference sequence). The CDR3 is 12 amino acids. Germline trimming cut 3 bases from V and 11 bases from J; bases unmatched to any gene: 5. CDR3 residues: CASSFQQGGAFF. CDR3 DNA: TGTGCCAGCAGCTTCCAACAGGGGGGCGCTTTCTTT.

V usage is TRBV2 and J usage is TRBJ2-7, with 10 nucleotides matching TRBD2. J lost 1 base, V lost 5 bases, and 2 bases had no gene match. The CDR3 is 14 amino acids. Per germline, CDR1 SNHLY and CDR2 FYNNEI. CDR3 sequence (DNA): TGTGCCAGCAGTTCTAGCGGGAGTTCCTACGAGCAGTACTTC. Encoded protein: CASSSSGSSYEQYF. Full variable domain (missing parts from reference TRBV2 and TRBJ2-7): EPEVTQTPSHQVTQMGQEVILRCVPISNHLYFYWYRQILGQKVEFLVSFYNNEISEKSEIFDDQFSVERPDGSNFTLKIRSTKLEDSAMYFCASSSSGSSYEQYFGPGTRLTVT.

The V call is TRBV29-1, the J call TRBJ1-1; TRBD1 matches at 7 bases. Trimming at V came to 4 bases and at J to 3 bases, leaving 11 bases not matched to a gene. Germline-derived CDR1 and CDR2 are SQVTM and ANQGSEA. CDR3 length equals 15 residues. The CDR3 protein is CSVGGHRGADTEAFF. CDR3 sequence (DNA): TGCAGCGTTGGAGGCCACAGGGGCGCGGACACTGAAGCTTTCTTT.

The chain employs TRBV5-1 and TRBJ1-6; 8 nucleotides agree with TRBD1. V shed 3 bases, J shed 7 bases, and the junction held 3 bases outside the gene matches. The CDR3 extends over 14 amino acids. CDR1 SGHRS and CDR2 YFSETQ come from the germline V gene. Here the CDR3 reads CASSYDRGNSPLHF. CDR3 DNA sequence: TGCGCCAGCAGCTACGACAGGGGCAATTCACCCCTCCACTTT.

J is TRBJ1-2 and V is TRBV11-2; a possible D gene is TRBD1 (5 bases). Germline V CDR1 and CDR2: SGHAT, FQNNGV. The CDR3 loop spans 16 amino acids. Trimming left V 0 bases short and J 0 bases short, with 11 bases between. Written as DNA, the CDR3 is TGTGCCAGCAGCTTAGATCTCGGGGGGGCTAACTATGGCTACACCTTC. This gives the protein CASSLDLGGANYGYTF.

Concerning this clone itself: The same CDR3 arises from other DNA sequences in this sample as well. The chain combines TRBV19 with TRBJ1-5; tentatively, D is TRBD1 (5 bases). Trimming left V 1 base short and J 2 bases short, with 9 bases between. This CDR3 has 15 amino acids. Germline lookup yields CDR1 LNHDA and CDR2 SQIVND (reference sequence). CDR3 bases: TGTGCCAGTAGTATAGGACGGGGGGGCAATCAGCCCCAGCATTTT. Translating gives CASSIGRGGNQPQHF.

This clone was observed a single time. The chain links TRBV6-5 to TRBJ2-2; 8 bases match TRBD2. Germline V CDR1 and CDR2: MNHEY, SVGAGI. This CDR3 comprises 15 residues. V lost 1 base, J lost 5 bases, and 3 bases stayed unmatched. The CDR3 here is CASSYYGGGTGELFF. CDR3 DNA sequence: TGTGCCAGCAGTTACTACGGGGGGGGTACCGGGGAGCTGTTTTTT.

This clone was picked up a small number of times. The chain carries TRBV28 and TRBJ1-2; tentatively, D is TRBD1 (6 bases). The CDR3 is 14 amino acids. Germline V gene data show CDR1 as MDHEN and CDR2 as SYDVKM. V dropped 8 bases and J dropped 5 bases, with 18 bases sitting between them. The CDR3 here is CASGDPGTNYGYTF. As DNA, the CDR3 is TGTGCCAGCGGCGATCCCGGGACAAATTATGGCTACACCTTC.

The rearrangement links TRBV11-2 to TRBJ2-3; 7 bases fit TRBD2. Germline V CDR1 and CDR2: SGHAT, FQNNGV. V lost 1 base, J lost 0 bases, and 4 bases stayed unmatched. CDR3 size: 16 residues. CDR3 bases: TGTGCCAGCAGCTTAGCCCTAGCGGCTAGCACAGATACGCAGTATTTT. Encoded protein: CASSLALAASTDTQYF. The variable domain in full, completed from reference TRBV11-2 and TRBJ2-3, reads EAGVAQSPRYKIIEKRQSVAFWCNPISGHATLYWYQQILGQGPKLLIQFQNNGVVDDSQLPKDRFSAERLKGVDSTLKIQPAKLEDSAVYLCASSLALAASTDTQYFGPGTRLTVL.

The chain is built from TRBV7-8 and TRBJ2-5; 11 bases match TRBD2. V was pared by 4 bases and J by 3 bases, with 16 bases of the junction left unmatched. The CDR3 runs to 19 residues. Per the germline V gene, CDR1 is SGHVS and CDR2 is FQNEAQ. The CDR3 sequence is CASSSHSPGLAGGEETQYF. In nucleotides, the CDR3 is TGTGCCAGCAGCTCCCACTCCCCTGGACTAGCGGGCGGAGAAGAGACCCAGTACTTC. Full variable domain (missing parts from reference TRBV7-8 and TRBJ2-5): GAGVSQSPRYKVAKRGQDVALRCDPISGHVSLFWYQQALGQGPEFLTYFQNEAQLDKSGLPSDRFFAERPEGSVSTLKIQRTQQEDSAVYLCASSSHSPGLAGGEETQYFGPGTRLLVL.

This sequence joins TRBV6-5 and TRBJ2-5, with 11 bases that match TRBD2. The CDR3 is made up of 15 amino acids. With 1 base clipped from V and 5 bases from J, the junction kept 3 bases outside the gene matches. The germline V gene encodes CDR1 MNHEY and CDR2 SVGAGI. CDR3 DNA sequence: TGTGCCAGCAGTTACTTACTAGCGGGGGTGGAGACCCAGTACTTC. Encoded protein: CASSYLLAGVETQYF.

V and J are TRBV7-3 and TRBJ1-1, with 11 bases matching TRBD1. Germline CDR1 and CDR2: SGHTA and FQGTGA. V gave up 5 bases and J gave up 10 bases; unmatched junction bases: 6. The CDR3 is made up of 13 amino acids. This CDR3 is CASSLGQGARAFF. The CDR3 nucleotides are TGTGCCAGCAGCCTTGGACAGGGGGCGCGAGCTTTCTTT.

The chain is built from TRBV28 and TRBJ1-4; the D is unclear. CDR1 MDHEN and CDR2 SYDVKM come from the germline V gene. The CDR3 has 12 amino acids. Trimming stripped 3 bases from V and 7 bases from J, with 6 bases between. The CDR3 sequence: CASSFRVEKLFF. CDR3 bases: TGTGCCAGCAGTTTTAGAGTTGAAAAACTGTTTTTT.

Within the sample, this clone is medium-sized. The V call is TRBV2, the J call TRBJ2-3; TRBD2 agrees at 9 bases. The V and J ends lost 4 bases and 1 base, in that order; junction bases with no gene match: 9. Germline V gives CDR1 SNHLY, CDR2 FYNNEI. The CDR3 loop spans 17 amino acids. CDR3 DNA: TGTGCCAGCAGTGGGGACCCGGGACTAGCTGGCACAGATACGCAGTATTTT. Encoded protein: CASSGDPGLAGTDTQYF.

This sequence joins TRBV28 and TRBJ2-7; D gene uncertain. Germline assignment: CDR1 MDHEN and CDR2 SYDVKM. There are 12 residues in the CDR3. Trimming left V 2 bases short and J 7 bases short, with 9 bases between. The CDR3 coding sequence is TGTGCCAGCAGTTTACCCCCCCAGGAGCAGTACTTC. This codes for CASSLPPQEQYF.

The chain joins TRBV18 to TRBJ2-7, with TRBD1 as a possible D gene (6 bases). The CDR3 loop spans 14 amino acids. CDR1 is KGHSH, CDR2 LQKENI, per germline. V was cut by 3 bases and J by 3 bases, with 12 bases left in between. CDR3 sequence (DNA): TGTGCCAGCTCACCCGGCTCGGACAGCTACGAGCAGTACTTC. Amino acids: CASSPGSDSYEQYF.

This clone has just a few counts. The chain joins TRBV7-9 to TRBJ1-2, with D possibly TRBD1 on 5 matching bases. Trimming stripped 1 base from V and 4 bases from J, with 13 bases between. The CDR3 covers 15 residues. CDR1 and CDR2 from the germline V gene are SEHNR and FQNEAQ (reference sequence). For the CDR3, the DNA is TGTGCCAGCAGCTTAGGGCCAGGGAATAGCTATGGCTACACCTTC. Protein: CASSLGPGNSYGYTF.